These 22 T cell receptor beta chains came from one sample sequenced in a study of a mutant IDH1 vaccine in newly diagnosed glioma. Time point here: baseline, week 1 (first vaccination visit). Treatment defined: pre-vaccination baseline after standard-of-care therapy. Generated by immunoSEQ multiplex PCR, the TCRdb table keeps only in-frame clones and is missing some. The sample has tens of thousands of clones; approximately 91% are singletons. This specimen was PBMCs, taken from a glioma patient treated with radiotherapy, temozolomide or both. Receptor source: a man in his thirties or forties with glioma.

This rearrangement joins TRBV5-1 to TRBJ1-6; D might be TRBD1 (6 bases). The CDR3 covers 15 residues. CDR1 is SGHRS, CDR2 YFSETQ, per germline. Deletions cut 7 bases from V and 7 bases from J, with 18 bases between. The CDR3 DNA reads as TGCGCCAGCTCTTCGGCAAAGGGGGGGAATTCACCCCTCCACTTT. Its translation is CASSSAKGGNSPLHF. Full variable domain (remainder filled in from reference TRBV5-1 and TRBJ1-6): KAGVTQTPRYLIKTRGQQVTLSCSPISGHRSVSWYQQTPGQGLQFLFEYFSETQRNKGNFPGRFSGRQFSNSRSEMNVSTLELGDSALYLCASSSAKGGNSPLHFGNGTRLTVT.

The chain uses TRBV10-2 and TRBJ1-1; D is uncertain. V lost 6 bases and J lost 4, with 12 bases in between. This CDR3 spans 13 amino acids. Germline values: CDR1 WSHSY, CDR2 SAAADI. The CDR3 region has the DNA TGCGCCAGCAGGCAGATTGGAGGCACTGAAGCTTTCTTT. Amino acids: CASRQIGGTEAFF.

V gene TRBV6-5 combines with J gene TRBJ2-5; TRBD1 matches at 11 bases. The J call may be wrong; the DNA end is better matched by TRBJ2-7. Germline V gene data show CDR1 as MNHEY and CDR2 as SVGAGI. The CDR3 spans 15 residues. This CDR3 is CASSYTGTGGYEQYF. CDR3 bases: TGTGCCAGCAGTTACACGGGGACAGGGGGTTACGAGCAGTACTTC.

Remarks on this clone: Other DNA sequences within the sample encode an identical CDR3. The CDR3 sequence is CASSLSGYEQYF. The CDR3 DNA follows: TGCGCCAGCAGCTTGTCTGGCTACGAGCAGTACTTC. The chain employs TRBV5-1 and TRBJ2-7, with unresolved D. This CDR3 has 12 amino acids. CDR1 SGHRS and CDR2 YFSETQ come from the germline V gene. The V and J ends lost 1 base and 3 bases respectively, with 5 bases between them.

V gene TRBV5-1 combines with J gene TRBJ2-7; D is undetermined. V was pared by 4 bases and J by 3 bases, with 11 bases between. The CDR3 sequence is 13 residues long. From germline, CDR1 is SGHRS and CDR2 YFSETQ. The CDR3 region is CASSRDILYEQYF. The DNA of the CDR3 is TGCGCCAGCAGCCGTGACATTCTCTACGAGCAGTACTTC.

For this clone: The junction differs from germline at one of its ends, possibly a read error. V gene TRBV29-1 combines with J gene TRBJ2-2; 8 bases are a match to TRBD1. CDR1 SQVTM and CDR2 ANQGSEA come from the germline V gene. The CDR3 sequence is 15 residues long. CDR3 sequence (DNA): TGCAGCGTTGAGACGGACAGGGCGAAGACCGGGGAGCTGTTTTTT. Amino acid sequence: CSVETDRAKTGELFF.

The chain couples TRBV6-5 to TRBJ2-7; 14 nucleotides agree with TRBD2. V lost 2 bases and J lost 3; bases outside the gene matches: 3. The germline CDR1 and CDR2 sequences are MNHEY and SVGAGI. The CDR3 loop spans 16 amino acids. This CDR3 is CASSYGLAGGFYEQYF. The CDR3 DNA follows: TGTGCCAGCAGTTACGGACTAGCGGGAGGTTTCTACGAGCAGTACTTC.

The CDR3 DNA sequence: TGTGCCAGCGCCGGGACCCCCGATGGCTACACCTTC. It yields the protein CASAGTPDGYTF. The chain carries TRBV25-1 and TRBJ1-2; D possibly corresponds to TRBD1 (5 bases). The CDR3 covers 12 residues. Trimming removed 8 bases from V and 6 bases from J, with 13 bases in between. CDR1 is MGHDK, CDR2 SYGVNS, per germline.

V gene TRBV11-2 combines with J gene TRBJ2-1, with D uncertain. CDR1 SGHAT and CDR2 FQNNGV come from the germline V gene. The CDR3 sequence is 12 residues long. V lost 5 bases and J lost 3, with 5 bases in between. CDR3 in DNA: TGTGCCAGCAGCACCGACTACAATGAGCAGTTCTTC. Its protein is CASSTDYNEQFF.

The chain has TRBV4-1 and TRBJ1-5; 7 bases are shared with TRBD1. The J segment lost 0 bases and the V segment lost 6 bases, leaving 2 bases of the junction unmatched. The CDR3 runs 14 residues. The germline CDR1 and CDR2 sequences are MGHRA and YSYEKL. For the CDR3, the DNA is TGCGCCAGCAGGGCAGGGGGTAGCAATCAGCCCCAGCATTTT. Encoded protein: CASRAGGSNQPQHF.

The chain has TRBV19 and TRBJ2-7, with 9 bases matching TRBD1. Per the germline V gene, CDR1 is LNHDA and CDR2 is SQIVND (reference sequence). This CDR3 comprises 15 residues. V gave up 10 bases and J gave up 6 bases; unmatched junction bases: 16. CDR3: CATRPDRGHRREQYF. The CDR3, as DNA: TGTGCCACCCGACCGGACAGGGGACATCGTCGCGAGCAGTACTTC.

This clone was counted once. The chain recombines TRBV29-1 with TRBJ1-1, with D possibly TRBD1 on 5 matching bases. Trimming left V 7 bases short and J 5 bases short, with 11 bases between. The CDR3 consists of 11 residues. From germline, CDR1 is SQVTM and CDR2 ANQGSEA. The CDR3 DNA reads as TGCAGCGGGGATGGGGGAACTGAAGCTTTCTTT. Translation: CSGDGGTEAFF. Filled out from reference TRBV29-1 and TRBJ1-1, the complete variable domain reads SAVISQKPSRDICQRGTSLTIQCQVDSQVTMMFWYRQQPGQSLTLIATANQGSEATYESGFVIDKFPISRPNLTFSTLTVSNMSPEDSSIYLCSGDGGTEAFFGQGTRLTVV.

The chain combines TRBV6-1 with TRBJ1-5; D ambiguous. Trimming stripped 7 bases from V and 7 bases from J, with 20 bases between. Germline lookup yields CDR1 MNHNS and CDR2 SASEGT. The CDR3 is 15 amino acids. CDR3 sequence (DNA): TGTGCCAGCATCCTTTCGGTCAGTCTAGGGCAGCCCCAGCATTTT. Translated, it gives CASILSVSLGQPQHF.

The CDR3, as DNA: TGTGCCATCCAACGACAGGGGGCCTCCTACGAGCAGTACTTC. It translates to CAIQRQGASYEQYF. The chain couples TRBV10-3 to TRBJ2-7, with 10 nucleotides matching TRBD1. V trimming: 8 bases; J trimming: 0 bases; junction bases outside the gene matches: 4. Germline CDR1 reads ENHRY; CDR2 reads SYGVKD. The CDR3 length is 14 residues.

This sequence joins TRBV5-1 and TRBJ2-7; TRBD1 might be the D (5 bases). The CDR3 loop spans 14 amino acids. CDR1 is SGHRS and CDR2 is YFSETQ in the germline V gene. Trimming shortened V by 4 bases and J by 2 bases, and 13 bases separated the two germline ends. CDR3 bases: TGCGCCAGCAGCCCGCTGGACATGGCCTACGAGCAGTACTTC. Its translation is CASSPLDMAYEQYF. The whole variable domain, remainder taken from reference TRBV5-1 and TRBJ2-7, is KAGVTQTPRYLIKTRGQQVTLSCSPISGHRSVSWYQQTPGQGLQFLFEYFSETQRNKGNFPGRFSGRQFSNSRSEMNVSTLELGDSALYLCASSPLDMAYEQYFGPGTRLTVT.

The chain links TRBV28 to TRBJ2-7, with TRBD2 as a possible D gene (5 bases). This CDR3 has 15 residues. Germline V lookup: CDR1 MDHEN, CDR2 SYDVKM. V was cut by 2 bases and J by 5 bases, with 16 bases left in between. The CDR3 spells CASSLRGHPFNEQYF. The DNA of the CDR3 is TGTGCCAGCAGTTTACGAGGGCACCCTTTTAACGAGCAGTACTTC.

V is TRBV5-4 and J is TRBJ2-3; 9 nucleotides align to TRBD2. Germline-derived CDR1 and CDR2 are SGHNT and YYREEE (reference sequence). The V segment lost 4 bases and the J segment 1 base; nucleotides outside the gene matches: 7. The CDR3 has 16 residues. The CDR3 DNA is TGTGCCAGCAGCGCCCTAGCGGGAATGGGCACAGATACGCAGTATTTT. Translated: CASSALAGMGTDTQYF.

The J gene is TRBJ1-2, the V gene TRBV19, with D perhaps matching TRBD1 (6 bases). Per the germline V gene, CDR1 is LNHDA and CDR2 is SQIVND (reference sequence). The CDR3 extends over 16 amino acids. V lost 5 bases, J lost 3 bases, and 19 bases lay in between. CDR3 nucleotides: TGTGCCAGTAGTTCCCGGGGGACAAACCTTTACTATGGCTACACCTTC. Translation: CASSSRGTNLYYGYTF.

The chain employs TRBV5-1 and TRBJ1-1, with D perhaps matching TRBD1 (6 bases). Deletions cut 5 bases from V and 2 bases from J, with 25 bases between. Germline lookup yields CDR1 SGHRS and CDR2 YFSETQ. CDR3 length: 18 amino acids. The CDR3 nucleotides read TGCGCCAGCAGTACGACACAGGGTTTGGGAGACGTTAACACTGAAGCTTTCTTT. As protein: CASSTTQGLGDVNTEAFF.

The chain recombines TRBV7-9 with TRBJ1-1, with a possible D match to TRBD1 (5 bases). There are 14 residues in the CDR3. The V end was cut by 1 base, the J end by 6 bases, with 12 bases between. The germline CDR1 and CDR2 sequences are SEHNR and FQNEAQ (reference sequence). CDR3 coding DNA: TGTGCCAGCAGCTTAGGAGGCGGGGGTGCTGAAGCTTTCTTT. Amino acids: CASSLGGGGAEAFF.

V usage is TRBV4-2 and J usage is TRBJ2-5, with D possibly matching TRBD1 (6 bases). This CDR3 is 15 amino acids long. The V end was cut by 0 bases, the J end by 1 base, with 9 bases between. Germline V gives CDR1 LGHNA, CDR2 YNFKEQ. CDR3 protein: CASSQDQQGQETQYF. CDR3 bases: TGTGCCAGCAGCCAAGACCAACAGGGCCAAGAGACCCAGTACTTC.

CDR3 region: CASSASSYEQYF. In DNA form, the CDR3 reads TGTGCCAGCAGTGCCTCCTCCTACGAGCAGTACTTC. The V call is TRBV6-5, the J call TRBJ2-7; D not resolved. Per germline, CDR1 MNHEY and CDR2 SVGAGI. CDR3 length: 12 residues. Trimming pared 5 bases from V and 0 bases from J, leaving 5 bases between.